This T cell receptor beta chain was sequenced for a study of blood T cell repertoires in COVID-19. Study-level background: Sample material is recorded as cDNA or gDNA derived from T cells, B-cell-depleted T cells, or PBMCs.

Seattle patient enrollment occurred during active infection, with longitudinal follow-up thereafter. Data came from immunoSEQ multiplex PCR; TCRdb stores just in-frame clones and leaves some out. This sample has a few hundred thousand clones, with approximately 90% found just once. Germline V gene sequence: CDR1 SGHTS, CDR2 YDEGEE. The CDR3 spans 14 residues. V lost 5 bases and J 1 base, leaving 10 bases between the germline ends. The rearrangement links TRBV5-8 to TRBJ2-1; possible D gene TRBD1, 5 bases. The material sequenced was peripheral blood. The sequence derives from a woman aged 45 to 65 with COVID-19, enrolled during active disease. The chain's CDR3 is CASRWGYSYNEQFF. DNA for the CDR3: TGTGCCAGCAGATGGGGCTATTCCTACAATGAGCAGTTCTTC.